The 10 T cell receptor beta chains below come from one sample, sequenced in a study of control samples from healthy donors and cancer patients. The data were produced by immunoSEQ multiplex PCR, yet TCRdb's version contains in-frame clones alone and is incomplete. The ten most abundant clones cover roughly 2% of a sample with some 190,000 clones. Sequenced sample: blood. The receptors were sampled from a woman aged 30 to 39 in good health.

The chain links TRBV6-5 to TRBJ2-7; D is perhaps TRBD1 or TRBD2 (5 bases each). Germline V CDR1 and CDR2: MNHEY, SVGAGI. Trimming took 5 bases from V and 2 from J, leaving 13 bases between them. The CDR3 spans 14 residues. The CDR3, as DNA: TGTGCCAGCAGTCCGGGACCCCTGACCTACGAGCAGTACTTC. This translates into CASSPGPLTYEQYF.

This chain joins TRBV24-1 and TRBJ1-5, with 9 nucleotides matching TRBD1. Trimming removed 5 bases from V and 2 bases from J; junction bases left unmatched: 9. The CDR3 sequence is 17 residues long. Per germline, CDR1 KGHDR and CDR2 SFDVKD. The CDR3 here is CATSAGQGFTGNQPQHF. The CDR3 nucleotides are TGTGCCACCAGTGCGGGACAGGGCTTCACGGGCAATCAGCCCCAGCATTTT.

The chain uses TRBV2 and TRBJ1-6; weak D call: TRBD1 (6 bases). The CDR3 runs 12 residues. Germline CDR1 SNHLY, CDR2 FYNNEI. Trimming took 5 bases from V and 10 from J, leaving 9 bases between them. CDR3 in amino acids: CASSRGKSPLHF. The CDR3 DNA is TGTGCCAGCAGTAGGGGGAAGTCACCCCTCCACTTT.

The chain uses TRBV7-9 and TRBJ2-3, with D possibly TRBD2 on 5 matching bases. V was shortened by 6 bases and J by 6 bases, with 7 bases between the two germline ends. This CDR3 contains 11 residues. CDR1 is SEHNR and CDR2 is FQNEAQ in the germline V gene (reference sequence). The CDR3 is CASRTGDTQYF. The CDR3 DNA follows: TGTGCCAGCAGAACGGGGGATACGCAGTATTTT.

This chain uses TRBV6-6 with TRBJ2-5; no reliable D call. V shed 8 bases and J shed 5 bases, with 15 bases lying between them. Germline assignment: CDR1 MNHNY and CDR2 SVGAGI (reference sequence). The CDR3 is 13 residues long. The CDR3, as DNA: TGTGCCAGCGAGGTCAGGACCAGGGAGACCCAGTACTTC. It encodes CASEVRTRETQYF.

The chain links TRBV5-6 to TRBJ1-5; no clear D gene. From germline, CDR1 is SGHDT and CDR2 YYEEEE. Trimming took off 3 bases at V and 0 bases at J, with 7 bases between the two ends. The CDR3 contains 14 residues. CDR3 amino acids: CASSSGYSNQPQHF. The CDR3 DNA sequence: TGTGCCAGCAGCTCGGGGTATAGCAATCAGCCCCAGCATTTT.

The chain has TRBV21-1 and TRBJ2-1; the listed D gene, TRBD2, was not tested against the DNA. TRBV21-1 is a documented pseudogene. The CDR3 spans 15 residues. CDR3 bases: TGTGCCAGCAGAGCTACTAGCGGGGGTCACAATGAGCAGTTCTTC. It specifies CASRATSGGHNEQFF.

The chain combines TRBV4-2 with TRBJ1-5; D call uncertain. V lost 0 bases to trimming and J lost 4 bases, with 13 bases between them. The CDR3 totals 16 residues. The V gene's germline CDR1 is LGHNA and CDR2 YNFKEQ. In DNA, the CDR3 is TGTGCCAGCAGCCAAGACTCCGGCCTCAGAAATCAGCCCCAGCATTTT. Amino acid sequence: CASSQDSGLRNQPQHF.

The V gene is TRBV5-1, the J gene TRBJ2-7; D unclear. The CDR3 contains 12 residues. The V end lost 5 bases, the J end lost 4 bases, and 10 bases lay between the germline ends. Germline V gene data show CDR1 as SGHRS and CDR2 as YFSETQ. The CDR3 loop is CASSSTAYEQYF. CDR3 nucleotides: TGCGCCAGCAGTTCCACGGCTTACGAGCAGTACTTC.

The V call is TRBV28, the J call TRBJ2-7; 7 bases map to TRBD2. In germline, CDR1 is MDHEN, CDR2 SYDVKM. The CDR3 has 13 amino acids. CDR3 DNA: TGTGGTTGCAGCGGGGAGGGAAACTACGAGCAGTACTTC. The encoded protein is CGCSGEGNYEQYF.